This is a list of T cell receptor beta chains from one sample in a study of cytomegalovirus exposure and HLA in healthy donors. The data were produced by immunoSEQ multiplex PCR, yet TCRdb's version contains in-frame clones alone and is incomplete. The sample includes some 150,000 clones, about 88% of them seen just once. Source material: PBMCs. The receptors derive from a woman aged 18 to 35 in good health and CMV-seronegative. Both conserved end residues are part of each CDR3. A D gene is named only where the DNA matches it firmly. Clone size is stated in some rows and not others, as once, few, many or a class when expanded.

v_gene: TRBV10-2; j_gene: TRBJ1-1; abundance: once; d_gene: -; CDR3nt: TGCGCCAGCAGTGAGTCGCAGGGGAACACTGAAGCTTTCTTT; CDR3aa: CASSESQGNTEAFF
v_gene: TRBV5-1; j_gene: TRBJ2-2; abundance: -; d_gene: TRBD1; CDR3nt: TGCGCCAGCAGCTTGACAGGGGGCGACACCGGGGAGCTGTTTTTT; CDR3aa: CASSLTGGDTGELFF
v_gene: TRBV27; j_gene: TRBJ2-2; abundance: -; d_gene: TRBD1; CDR3nt: TGTGCCAGCACTCAAGGACCCGGGACAGCGAACACCGGGGAGCTGTTTTTT; CDR3aa: CASTQGPGTANTGELFF
v_gene: TRBV18; j_gene: TRBJ2-7; abundance: -; d_gene: TRBD1; CDR3nt: TGTGCCAGCTCCCCAAAAGACAGGGCGGGCGAGCAGTACTTC; CDR3aa: CASSPKDRAGEQYF
v_gene: TRBV28; j_gene: TRBJ1-5; abundance: -; d_gene: TRBD1; CDR3nt: TGTGCCAGCAGGACAGGGAAGGAAGGGCAGCCCCAGCATTTT; CDR3aa: CASRTGKEGQPQHF
v_gene: TRBV6-5; j_gene: TRBJ2-5; abundance: -; d_gene: -; CDR3nt: TGTGCCAGCAGTTACTTCGCGGGGCCCCAAGAGACCCAGTACTTC; CDR3aa: CASSYFAGPQETQYF
v_gene: TRBV7-9; j_gene: TRBJ2-7; abundance: -; d_gene: -; CDR3nt: TGTTCCAGCAGCTTCAAGGCGGACTACGAGCAGTACTTC; CDR3aa: CSSSFKADYEQYF
v_gene: TRBV7-9; j_gene: TRBJ1-4; abundance: -; d_gene: -; CDR3nt: TGTGCCAGCAGCTCCCACTGGCAGGATGGTGAAAAACTGTTTTTT; CDR3aa: CASSSHWQDGEKLFF
v_gene: TRBV7-9; j_gene: TRBJ2-5; abundance: -; d_gene: -; CDR3nt: TGTGCCAGCAGCGGTATTGGAGGGACCCAAGAGACCCAGTACTTC; CDR3aa: CASSGIGGTQETQYF
v_gene: TRBV5-4; j_gene: TRBJ2-7; abundance: -; d_gene: TRBD1; CDR3nt: TGTGCCAGCCAGCAGGGACAGTCCATGGGTGAGCAGTACTTC; CDR3aa: CASQQGQSMGEQYF
v_gene: TRBV2; j_gene: TRBJ2-7; abundance: -; d_gene: -; CDR3nt: TGTGCCAGCAGTTCCGACGGAGTCTCCTACGAGCAGTACTTC; CDR3aa: CASSSDGVSYEQYF
v_gene: TRBV7-2; j_gene: TRBJ2-7; abundance: -; d_gene: -; CDR3nt: TGTGCCAGCAGCAAAAGGGGCGTCCACGAGCAGTACTTC; CDR3aa: CASSKRGVHEQYF
v_gene: TRBV7-9; j_gene: TRBJ2-5; abundance: once; d_gene: TRBD2; CDR3nt: TGTGCCAGCAGCTTATTAGCGGGAGCCCAAGAGACCCAGTACTTC; CDR3aa: CASSLLAGAQETQYF
v_gene: TRBV7-9; j_gene: TRBJ2-1; abundance: -; d_gene: -; CDR3nt: TGTGCCAGCAGCCGTAGCGGAATCAATGAGCAGTTCTTC; CDR3aa: CASSRSGINEQFF
v_gene: TRBV6-1; j_gene: TRBJ2-3; abundance: once; d_gene: TRBD1; CDR3nt: TGTGCCAGCAGTGAAGGGACAGGGAGCACAGATACGCAGTATTTT; CDR3aa: CASSEGTGSTDTQYF
v_gene: TRBV5-1; j_gene: TRBJ2-1; abundance: -; d_gene: TRBD1; CDR3nt: TGCGCCAGCAGCTTGGGAGGGGGCCTCAATGAGCAGTTCTTC; CDR3aa: CASSLGGGLNEQFF
v_gene: TRBV28; j_gene: TRBJ2-7; abundance: -; d_gene: -; CDR3nt: TGTGCCAGCAGTTTATTGGCCGCCGAGCAGTACTTC; CDR3aa: CASSLLAAEQYF
v_gene: TRBV7-2; j_gene: TRBJ2-3; abundance: -; d_gene: -; CDR3nt: TGTGCCAGCAGCTTAGCGGGGGGGCGAACAGATACGCAGTATTTT; CDR3aa: CASSLAGGRTDTQYF
v_gene: TRBV14; j_gene: TRBJ2-3; abundance: once; d_gene: TRBD1; CDR3nt: TGTGCCAGCAGCCAAGATAGGGGGCGTGCAGATACGCAGTATTTT; CDR3aa: CASSQDRGRADTQYF
v_gene: TRBV9; j_gene: TRBJ1-1; abundance: -; d_gene: -; CDR3nt: TGTGCCAGCAGGCCGACAGGAAACACTGAAGCTTTCTTT; CDR3aa: CASRPTGNTEAFF
v_gene: TRBV25-1; j_gene: TRBJ1-2; abundance: -; d_gene: TRBD1; CDR3nt: TGTGCCAGCAGTGATTCGCCACCGACAGGGGGCTCGATTGGCTGCACCTTC; CDR3aa: CASSDSPPTGGSIGCTF
v_gene: TRBV7-2; j_gene: TRBJ2-1; abundance: -; d_gene: TRBD2; CDR3nt: TGTGCCATCCCAAGACTAGCGGGGGGCGGGTACAATGAGCAGTTCTTC; CDR3aa: CAIPRLAGGGYNEQFF
v_gene: TRBV7-9; j_gene: TRBJ1-2; abundance: -; d_gene: TRBD1; CDR3nt: TGTGCCAGTGGGGGACAGGGGGACTATGGCTACACCTTC; CDR3aa: CASGGQGDYGYTF
v_gene: TRBV7-9; j_gene: TRBJ2-3; abundance: -; d_gene: TRBD1; CDR3nt: TGTGCCAGCAGCTTCCGGGGACAGAGCCCAGATACGCAGTATTTT; CDR3aa: CASSFRGQSPDTQYF
v_gene: TRBV4-2; j_gene: TRBJ1-5; abundance: -; d_gene: -; CDR3nt: TGTGCCAGCAGCCACCGGGTGGTCGGAGATAGCAATCAGCCCCAGCATTTT; CDR3aa: CASSHRVVGDSNQPQHF
v_gene: TRBV28; j_gene: TRBJ2-7; abundance: -; d_gene: -; CDR3nt: TGTGCCAGCAGTTTTTTATTGGAGCAGGGGTGGTACGAGCAGTACTTC; CDR3aa: CASSFLLEQGWYEQYF
v_gene: TRBV5-6; j_gene: TRBJ2-1; abundance: -; d_gene: -; CDR3nt: TGTGCCAGCAGAAGAACAGGGACGAATGAGCAGTTCTTC; CDR3aa: CASRRTGTNEQFF
v_gene: TRBV18; j_gene: TRBJ2-1; abundance: -; d_gene: -; CDR3nt: TGTGCCAGCTCCCTGGGCCCCAGCTCCTACAATGAGCAGTTCTTC; CDR3aa: CASSLGPSSYNEQFF
v_gene: TRBV5-6; j_gene: TRBJ2-7; abundance: few; d_gene: TRBD1; CDR3nt: TGTGCCAGCAGCCAAACTTTGGGACAGGGGAGGCCCTACGAGCAGTACTTC; CDR3aa: CASSQTLGQGRPYEQYF
v_gene: TRBV18; j_gene: TRBJ2-1; abundance: once; d_gene: TRBD1; CDR3nt: TGTGCCAGCTCACCAGGGGCAGGGGGCATTAATGAGCAGTTCTTC; CDR3aa: CASSPGAGGINEQFF
v_gene: TRBV13; j_gene: TRBJ2-7; abundance: once; d_gene: TRBD1; CDR3nt: TGTGCCAGCAGCTTACGGGGACAGGGGGTCTCCTACGAGCAGTACTTC; CDR3aa: CASSLRGQGVSYEQYF
v_gene: TRBV27; j_gene: TRBJ1-6; abundance: -; d_gene: TRBD1; CDR3nt: TGTGCCAGCAGGCCGACAGGGGGTGCGTCACCCCTCCACTTT; CDR3aa: CASRPTGGASPLHF
v_gene: TRBV27; j_gene: TRBJ2-2; abundance: few; d_gene: -; CDR3nt: TGTGCCAGCACAGGCACCGGGGAGCTGTTTTTT; CDR3aa: CASTGTGELFF
v_gene: TRBV9; j_gene: TRBJ2-3; abundance: -; d_gene: -; CDR3nt: TGTGCCAGCGACAAGACGCCACGATATAGCACAGATACGCAGTATTTT; CDR3aa: CASDKTPRYSTDTQYF
v_gene: TRBV6-1; j_gene: TRBJ1-2; abundance: -; d_gene: TRBD1; CDR3nt: TGTGCCAGCAGTGAGGATGGGACAGGGTTGGACTATGGCTACACCTTC; CDR3aa: CASSEDGTGLDYGYTF
v_gene: TRBV2; j_gene: TRBJ2-3; abundance: -; d_gene: TRBD2; CDR3nt: TGTGCCAGCAGTGAGGGACTAGCATTCGCCACAGATACGCAGTATTTT; CDR3aa: CASSEGLAFATDTQYF
v_gene: TRBV6-5; j_gene: TRBJ2-5; abundance: -; d_gene: TRBD1; CDR3nt: TGTGCCAGCAGCCAAGACGGGACAGCGAGCGAGACCCAGTACTTC; CDR3aa: CASSQDGTASETQYF
v_gene: TRBV2; j_gene: TRBJ2-3; abundance: few; d_gene: TRBD2; CDR3nt: TGTGCCAGTTTTCAAGCGGGGCCTACAGATACGCAGTATTTT; CDR3aa: CASFQAGPTDTQYF
v_gene: TRBV29-1; j_gene: TRBJ2-5; abundance: -; d_gene: -; CDR3nt: TGCAGCGTTTCCGGGACAAACCAAGAGACCCAGTACTTC; CDR3aa: CSVSGTNQETQYF
v_gene: TRBV4-2; j_gene: TRBJ2-3; abundance: -; d_gene: -; CDR3nt: TGTGCCAGCAGCCAGCCCCTACCGGGGACAGATACGCAGTATTTT; CDR3aa: CASSQPLPGTDTQYF
v_gene: TRBV7-3; j_gene: TRBJ2-2; abundance: -; d_gene: TRBD2; CDR3nt: TGTGCCAGCAGCCCCCACAGCGGGGTGAACACCGGGGAGCTGTTTTTT; CDR3aa: CASSPHSGVNTGELFF
v_gene: TRBV18; j_gene: TRBJ2-7; abundance: -; d_gene: TRBD1; CDR3nt: TGTGCCAGCTCACCCGGGACAGGGGTAGGCGAGCAGTACTTC; CDR3aa: CASSPGTGVGEQYF
v_gene: TRBV11-2; j_gene: TRBJ2-7; abundance: -; d_gene: TRBD2; CDR3nt: TGTGCCAGCAGTTCCGGGACTAGCTTCTCCGAGCAGTACTTC; CDR3aa: CASSSGTSFSEQYF
v_gene: TRBV29-1; j_gene: TRBJ2-7; abundance: -; d_gene: TRBD2; CDR3nt: TGCAGCGTTGAAGGGGGGGGCTCCTACGAGCAGTACTTC; CDR3aa: CSVEGGGSYEQYF
v_gene: TRBV5-1; j_gene: TRBJ2-2; abundance: -; d_gene: -; CDR3nt: TGCGCCAGCAGCCGTTGGAGGCGGGGCGACACCGGGGAGCTGTTTTTT; CDR3aa: CASSRWRRGDTGELFF
v_gene: TRBV14; j_gene: TRBJ1-2; abundance: -; d_gene: -; CDR3nt: TGTGCCAGCAGCCCCGGGAGCCGGGACTACACCTTC; CDR3aa: CASSPGSRDYTF
v_gene: TRBV30; j_gene: TRBJ2-2; abundance: -; d_gene: -; CDR3nt: TGTGCCTGGAGTCCAGGGGCGAAGAACACCGGGGAGCTGTTTTTT; CDR3aa: CAWSPGAKNTGELFF
v_gene: TRBV10-3; j_gene: TRBJ2-7; abundance: -; d_gene: TRBD2; CDR3nt: TGTGCCATCAGTGAACTAGCGGGACGAGAGCAGTACTTC; CDR3aa: CAISELAGREQYF
v_gene: TRBV6-6; j_gene: TRBJ1-2; abundance: -; d_gene: TRBD1; CDR3nt: TGTGCCAGCAAGGACAGGGCGGATGGCTACACCTTC; CDR3aa: CASKDRADGYTF
v_gene: TRBV2; j_gene: TRBJ2-7; abundance: -; d_gene: -; CDR3nt: TGTGCCAGCAGCCTAGGAGGCAGCTACGAGCAGTACTTC; CDR3aa: CASSLGGSYEQYF
v_gene: TRBV18; j_gene: TRBJ2-3; abundance: -; d_gene: TRBD2; CDR3nt: TGTGCCAGCTCCCACGGAGGGGAGGGAGATACGCAGTATTTT; CDR3aa: CASSHGGEGDTQYF
v_gene: TRBV18; j_gene: TRBJ1-2; abundance: -; d_gene: TRBD1; CDR3nt: TGTGCCAGCTCATCCAGATCGGGACAGAACTTCTATGGCTACACCTTC; CDR3aa: CASSSRSGQNFYGYTF
v_gene: TRBV6-8; j_gene: TRBJ1-4; abundance: -; d_gene: TRBD1; CDR3nt: TGTGCCAGCAGTCCGCCCCGGACAGGGGTTAATGAAAAACTGTTTTTT; CDR3aa: CASSPPRTGVNEKLFF
v_gene: TRBV6-5; j_gene: TRBJ2-7; abundance: -; d_gene: -; CDR3nt: TGTGCCAGCAGTCGAATTAGCTCCTACGAGCAGTACTTC; CDR3aa: CASSRISSYEQYF